Listed below are T cell receptor beta chains from one sample, sequenced in a study of T cells after yellow fever vaccination. MiXCR was run by TCRdb on the 5' RACE reads, yielding one entry per CDR3 protein. Among some 340,000 distinct CDR3 sequences listed, over 3.5% were seen once. Specimen: PBMCs, collected 5 days after the yellow fever booster vaccination. The receptors come from a young man who received the YFV17D yellow fever vaccine. The CDR3 runs from the conserved cysteine through the conserved F or W.

TRBJ1-4	TRBV6-2/TRBV6-3	CATGRGANEKLFF
TRBJ2-2	TRBV10-3	CAISFDRGGSITGELFF
TRBJ2-3	TRBV7-3	CASSLNPTGGPTDTQYF
TRBJ2-7	TRBV12-3/TRBV12-4	CASSLVQGEQYF
TRBJ2-2	TRBV2	CASTYLLSGGELFF
TRBJ2-3	TRBV20-1	CSARLGTSGFTDTQYF
TRBJ2-7	TRBV4-3	CASSQEGPYTSNYEQYF
TRBJ1-2	TRBV5-1	CASSNALANYGYTF
TRBJ2-3	TRBV4-1	CASSLYRVGSLADTQYF
TRBJ2-1	TRBV5-1	CASSFLAGTSSYNEQFF
TRBJ2-2	TRBV7-3	CASTSSPTGELFF
TRBJ1-1	TRBV4-1	CASSQGKGLETEAFF
TRBJ2-7	TRBV29-1	CSVPFRGGERYF
TRBJ2-7	TRBV25-1	CASSELEGIPYEQYF
TRBJ2-5	TRBV25-1	CASKRGLQETQYF
TRBJ1-2	TRBV10-3	CAISESIPAGGLSGYTF